This record concerns one T cell receptor (beta chain) sequence. The target antigen is unknown. TCRdb fed the RT-PCR reads into MiXCR, producing one record per CDR3 protein. The repertoire holds around 580,000 distinct CDR3 sequences, with about 15% as singletons. V gave up 2 bases and J gave up 5 bases; unmatched junction bases: 4. The length of the CDR3 is 14 residues. Germline-derived CDR1 and CDR2 are SQVTM and ANQGSEA. This specimen comes from a study of response to subunit inactivated influenza vaccine. Study results and caveats: Each seasonal influenza vaccination, the authors suggested, recruits few new T cells.

The rearrangement joins TRBV29-1 to TRBJ2-2, with TRBD1 matching over 8 bases. The clonotype comes from a man aged 50 or older who received an inactivated influenza vaccine. Specimen: PBMCs from blood, collected roughly 13 days after vaccination. The CDR3 here is CSVERTGRTGELFF. In DNA form, the CDR3 reads TGCAGCGTTGAAAGGACAGGGAGGACCGGGGAGCTGTTTTTT.